This TCR beta chain was found in a study of shared clonotypes between healthy human individuals. The method was immunoSEQ multiplex PCR; TCRdb's version includes in-frame clones alone and lacks a portion of them. The sample contains about 2.1 million clones, 93% of which appear only once. Only CD45RO-negative cells positively selected for CCR7 counted as naive CD8 cells, so terminally differentiated effector memory CD45RA+ cells were excluded. Note on this clone: Its target is not known.

Study-wide points: Since donors were few, the genetic and exposure-history diversity represented was limited.

This sequence originates from a man between 18 and 35 years old in good health. Some clones in this sample may be carry-over from other donors' samples. Sequenced sample: naive CD8+ T cells from PBMCs.

The CDR3 nucleotides read TGTGCCAGCAGGGAAACCGGGACAGGGAACACAGATACGCAGTATTTT. Its translation is CASRETGTGNTDTQYF. This chain joins TRBV2 and TRBJ2-3, with 9 bases aligning to TRBD1. J lost 2 bases, V lost 6 bases, and 9 bases had no gene match. Germline V CDR1 and CDR2: SNHLY, FYNNEI. There are 16 residues in the CDR3.